This T cell receptor beta chain was found in a study of blood T cell repertoires in COVID-19. Study details: Italy, Spain and the United States were the sources of the convalescent and acute COVID-19 samples. PBMCs, B-cell-depleted T cells, or T cells provided the cDNA or gDNA that made up the material.

This clone came up a few times. How the authors handled the data: Nucleated cell counts were estimated from reference gene primer amplification. TCRdb's copy holds only in-frame clones and misses some; the assay was immunoSEQ multiplex PCR. V, J and clone size are taken as reported in that table, and D and trimming were inferred from the DNA itself. In the table there are 180,000 or so clones, 80% to 90% of which are singletons. Seattle patient enrollment occurred during active infection, with longitudinal follow-up thereafter. The CDR3 contains 14 residues. With 3 bases removed from V and 5 bases from J, the gap between germline ends came to 14 bases. The germline V gene has CDR1 MGHDK and CDR2 SYGVNS.

The source of this sequence is a woman in her thirties or forties with COVID-19, enrolled during active disease. Sequencing was done on a sample of peripheral blood. The chain uses TRBV25-1 and TRBJ2-7; D unresolved. The CDR3 sequence: CASSDFREVDEQYF. The CDR3 coding sequence is TGTGCCAGCAGTGATTTCCGTGAGGTCGACGAGCAGTACTTC.